The rows below give T cell receptor beta chains drawn from one sample of a study of blood T cell repertoires in COVID-19. Repertoires were generated with immunoSEQ multiplex PCR, while TCRdb's copy carries only in-frame clones and drops some. The table shows some 200,000 clones, with more than 65% occurring only once. Sample: peripheral blood. The receptors were gathered from a human donor in a cohort sampled during active COVID-19. Both conserved end residues are part of each CDR3. A D gene is named only where the DNA matches it firmly. Some rows have no size entry. The others give once, few or many, or a class for an expanded clone.

D: TRBD2
V: TRBV30
J: TRBJ2-1
size: -
DNA: TGTGCCTGGAGTGTACTGGGACTAGCGGGCAATGAGCAGTTCTTC
CDR3: CAWSVLGLAGNEQFF

D: -
V: TRBV19
J: TRBJ2-4
size: once
DNA: TGTGCCAGTAGTATGTTTCAGGGACACAGCATTCAGTACTTC
CDR3: CASSMFQGHSIQYF

D: TRBD1
V: TRBV27
J: TRBJ1-2
size: -
DNA: TGTGCCAGCAGTCCCCTTTTACAGGGGGGCTATGGCTACACCTTC
CDR3: CASSPLLQGGYGYTF

D: -
V: TRBV7-9
J: TRBJ1-1
size: -
DNA: TGTGCCAGCAGCTTAGGCAGGGAATTAGGAGCTTTCTTT
CDR3: CASSLGRELGAFF

D: -
V: TRBV30
J: TRBJ2-7
size: -
DNA: TGTGCCTGGACAGGGGACGCCTACGAGCAGTACTTC
CDR3: CAWTGDAYEQYF

D: TRBD1
V: TRBV5-5
J: TRBJ1-1
size: once
DNA: TGTGCCAGCAGCTGGTTTGGGACAGGGCTCACTGAAGCTTTCTTT
CDR3: CASSWFGTGLTEAFF

D: -
V: TRBV21-1
J: TRBJ2-5
size: -
DNA: TGTGCCAGCAGCCCAAAACCGGACCCCGCTAGCGGGAGTCTTCAAGAGACCCAGTACTTC
CDR3: CASSPKPDPASGSLQETQYF

D: TRBD1
V: TRBV5-1
J: TRBJ2-7
size: once
DNA: TGCGCCAGCAGCCCAGGGGGACAGGGACCCTACGAGCAGTACTTC
CDR3: CASSPGGQGPYEQYF

D: TRBD2
V: TRBV5-1
J: TRBJ2-5
size: few
DNA: TGCGCCAGCAGCTTGACGACTAGCGGGAGTACGGAGACCCAGTACTTC
CDR3: CASSLTTSGSTETQYF

D: -
V: TRBV12-5
J: TRBJ2-6
size: -
DNA: TGTGCTAGTGGTTTGGCCCTTCAGGCTGGGGCCAACGTCCTGACTTTC
CDR3: CASGLALQAGANVLTF

D: TRBD1
V: TRBV28
J: TRBJ1-2
size: -
DNA: TGTGCCAGCAGTCCGGGGACAGTCTATGGCTACACCTTC
CDR3: CASSPGTVYGYTF

D: -
V: TRBV28
J: TRBJ2-7
size: -
DNA: TGTGCCAGCCGGGATACGAATTACGAGCAGTACTTC
CDR3: CASRDTNYEQYF

D: -
V: TRBV4-1
J: TRBJ2-7
size: -
DNA: TGCGCCAGCAGCCAAGTCCCCGGGAGCACGAGAGAGCAGTACTTC
CDR3: CASSQVPGSTREQYF

D: -
V: TRBV9
J: TRBJ2-7
size: -
DNA: TGTGCCAGCAGCGTAGGTTTCGGGTACGAGCAGTACTTC
CDR3: CASSVGFGYEQYF

D: TRBD2
V: TRBV28
J: TRBJ2-7
size: -
DNA: TGTGCCAGCAGTTTGGTTGGCGGGAGGGCCGCCGAGCAGTACTTC
CDR3: CASSLVGGRAAEQYF

D: TRBD2
V: TRBV5-1
J: TRBJ2-7
size: many
DNA: TGCGCCAGCAGAACGAGACTAGCGTCGATCGGCTCCTACGAGCAGTACTTC
CDR3: CASRTRLASIGSYEQYF